This T cell receptor beta chain was sequenced for a study of spatial heterogeneity in lung cancer. Whole-study findings and limits: For expanded intratumoral alpha and beta TCRs, counts tracked tumor mutation counts.

The CDR3 length is 15 residues. The germline V gene encodes CDR1 SQVTM and CDR2 ANQGSEA. The ends were cut back, 0 bases at V and 10 bases at J, with 21 bases in the middle. Note on this clonotype: Its matching antigen is unknown.

Time point: sample taken at primary tumor resection. TCRdb fed the 5' RACE reads into MiXCR, producing one record per CDR3 protein. The sample contains 6,400 or so distinct CDR3 sequences, roughly 6.7% of which appear only once. The sequence was collected from a male donor with early-stage non-small cell lung cancer. The genes are TRBV29-1 and TRBJ1-2; D is unclear. This specimen was lung tumor tissue, taken at surgery. CDR3 protein: CSVEDQHRMISDYTF. The CDR3 nucleotides read TGCAGCGTTGAAGACCAACACCGAATGATTTCTGACTACACCTTC.